The 26 T cell receptor beta chains below all came from one sample that was sequenced in a study of T cells in Graves' hyperthyroidism and ophthalmopathy. TCR beta CDR3 sequences were amplified from RNA transcripts. The study used the HTBI primer set for a first-round RT-PCR of the TCR CDR3. TCRdb passed the multiplex PCR reads through MiXCR, listing each CDR3 protein once. The sample lists hundreds of thousands of distinct CDR3 sequences, over 35% occurring once. The sample taken for sequencing was blood. The receptors were gathered from a man between 18 and 35 years old with Graves' hyperthyroidism.

This clonotype was picked up many times. This chain uses TRBV24-1 with TRBJ1-5, with D perhaps matching TRBD1 (6 bases). The V end was cut by 5 bases, the J end by 6 bases, with 16 bases between. Germline-derived CDR1 and CDR2 are KGHDR and SFDVKD. This CDR3 contains 15 residues. The CDR3 DNA sequence: TGTGCCACCAGTGTTGCCGGGACATCTCGTCAGCCCCAGCATTTT. It is translated as CATSVAGTSRQPQHF.

This clonotype was detected ten times or more. The V gene is TRBV25-1, the J gene TRBJ1-6; 8 bases fit TRBD1. V shed 3 bases, J shed 5 bases, and the junction held 15 bases outside the gene matches. Looked up from germline, CDR1 is MGHDK and CDR2 is SYGVNS. The CDR3 is 19 amino acids. The CDR3 sequence is CASSDETTGDFRNNSPLHF. The CDR3 DNA follows: TGTGCCAGCAGTGACGAAACGACAGGGGATTTTCGGAATAATTCACCCCTCCACTTT.

This clonotype has more than one count but fewer than ten. The chain uses TRBV20-1 and TRBJ1-2, with 12 bases that match TRBD1. CDR1 and CDR2 (germline): DFQATT, SNEGSKA (reference sequence). The CDR3 covers 17 residues. Losses at the gene ends were 2 bases for V and 5 bases for J; bases not matched to a gene: 12. DNA for the CDR3: TGCAGTGCTAGACCCAACCCGGGACAGGGGGCAGGGTATGGCTACACCTTC. As protein: CSARPNPGQGAGYGYTF.

This clonotype was detected many times. The chain recombines TRBV11-3 with TRBJ2-2; 8 bases line up with TRBD2. The CDR3 extends over 17 amino acids. Germline V gives CDR1 SGHNT, CDR2 YENEEA. V dropped 1 base and J dropped 0; count of bases not matched to a gene: 4. The CDR3 region has the DNA TGTGCCAGCAGCTTAGGTGCTAGCGGGCCGAACACCGGGGAGCTGTTTTTT. The encoded protein is CASSLGASGPNTGELFF.

The V and J genes are TRBV29-1 and TRBJ1-2; perhaps TRBD1 as D (5 bases). Trimming cost V 6 bases and J 8 bases, with 22 bases left between them. From germline, CDR1 is SQVTM and CDR2 ANQGSEA. The CDR3 extends over 14 amino acids. The CDR3 sequence is CSVLIGQGSTGYTF. The DNA of the CDR3 is TGCAGCGTGCTCATCGGACAAGGTTCCACAGGCTACACCTTC.

As concerns this clonotype: The junction differs from germline at one of its ends, possibly a read error. The DNA for the CDR3 is TGTGCCAGCAGTTACGGACAGGGCCTTGGCTGCACCTTC. Translated, it gives CASSYGQGLGCTF. The chain joins TRBV10-3 to TRBJ1-2; 8 bases align to TRBD1. This CDR3 comprises 13 residues. The germline CDR1 and CDR2 sequences are ENHRY and SYGVKD.

The chain is built from TRBV12-3 or TRBV12-4 and TRBJ1-1; TRBD1 might be the D (6 bases). With 5 bases removed from V and 9 bases from J, the gap between germline ends came to 22 bases. CDR3 size: 15 residues. In DNA form, the CDR3 reads TGTGCCAGCAGTCCCAATCGACAGGCCGGTTTGAAAGCTTTCTTT. The encoded protein is CASSPNRQAGLKAFF.

This clonotype was recorded at least ten times. The chain employs TRBV15 and TRBJ2-7; no definite D call. The CDR3 consists of 14 residues. Germline values: CDR1 LNHNV, CDR2 YYDKDF (reference sequence). V lost 2 bases, J lost 0 bases, and 8 bases lay in between. CDR3 amino acids: CATSRPGLSYEQYF. The CDR3 DNA follows: TGTGCCACCAGCAGACCGGGCCTCTCCTACGAGCAGTACTTC. Complete variable domain (other parts from reference TRBV15 and TRBJ2-7): DAMVIQNPRYQVTQFGKPVTLSCSQTLNHNVMYWYQQKSSQAPKLLFHYYDKDFNNEADTPDNFQSRRPNTSFCFLDIRSPGLGDTAMYLCATSRPGLSYEQYFGPGTRLTVT.

This clonotype was seen ten or more times. The chain links TRBV7-9 to TRBJ1-1; D unclear. The ends were cut back, 1 base at V and 8 bases at J, with 8 bases in the middle. The CDR3 totals 12 residues. The germline gives CDR1 SEHNR, CDR2 FQNEAQ (reference sequence). The CDR3 region is CASSLEGSEAFF. CDR3 DNA sequence: TGTGCCAGCAGCTTAGAGGGATCCGAAGCTTTCTTT.

This clonotype was recorded a few times. The rearrangement links TRBV12-3 or TRBV12-4 to TRBJ1-6; 10 nucleotides align to TRBD1. Unmatched junction bases numbered 8, after V lost 6 bases and J lost 9 bases. The CDR3 covers 15 residues. The chain's CDR3 is CASRPGTGVGSPLHF. Written as DNA, the CDR3 is TGTGCCAGCAGACCCGGGACAGGGGTCGGTTCACCCCTCCACTTT.

This clonotype came up many times. CDR3 in amino acids: CASARGLEAFF. CDR3 bases: TGTGCCAGCGCCAGGGGGCTAGAAGCTTTCTTT. The chain combines TRBV2 with TRBJ1-1; 8 nucleotides line up with TRBD1. The CDR3 loop spans 11 amino acids. V shed 8 bases and J 8 bases; nucleotides not matched to a gene: 4. Germline V lookup: CDR1 SNHLY, CDR2 FYNNEI.

This chain uses TRBV10-3 with TRBJ2-2; D is tentatively TRBD1 or TRBD2 (5 bases each). The CDR3 has 16 amino acids. V was pared by 10 bases and J by 6 bases, with 24 bases between. The germline V gene has CDR1 ENHRY and CDR2 SYGVKD. The CDR3 nucleotides are TGTGCCAGCGTCCTTACAGGAGGCATTTCCGCCGGGGAGCTGTTTTTT. As protein: CASVLTGGISAGELFF.

There are many counts of this clonotype. This chain uses TRBV5-6 with TRBJ1-1; D remains ambiguous. This CDR3 is 12 amino acids long. The V gene's germline CDR1 is SGHDT and CDR2 YYEEEE. Trimming shortened V by 2 bases and J by 11 bases, and 13 bases separated the two germline ends. The CDR3 protein is CASSFSGNGAFF. DNA of the CDR3: TGTGCCAGCAGCTTTTCGGGAAACGGGGCTTTCTTT.

This clonotype was observed many times. V is TRBV5-1 and J is TRBJ1-1; a weak D match, TRBD1 (5 bases). The CDR3 sequence is 11 residues long. Between the trimmed V and J ends, which lost 3 bases and 11 bases, there was a span of 11 bases. Per the germline V gene, CDR1 is SGHRS and CDR2 is YFSETQ. The CDR3 is CASSSGRSAFF. For the CDR3, the DNA is TGCGCCAGCAGCTCGGGGCGGTCGGCTTTCTTT.

This clonotype was observed a few times. The rearrangement links TRBV20-1 to TRBJ1-1; 9 positions agree with TRBD1. The CDR3 is 15 amino acids. Germline CDR1 is DFQATT and CDR2 is SNEGSKA (reference sequence). J lost 5 bases, V lost 1 base, and 8 bases had no gene match. The chain's CDR3 is CSARVGDRDWTEAFF. Here the CDR3 DNA reads TGCAGTGCTAGAGTGGGGGACAGGGATTGGACTGAAGCTTTCTTT.

This chain uses TRBV15 with TRBJ2-7; TRBD2 matches 12 bases. From germline, CDR1 is LNHNV and CDR2 YYDKDF (reference sequence). The CDR3 loop spans 16 amino acids. The J segment lost 2 bases and the V segment lost 3 bases, leaving 5 bases of the junction unmatched. The CDR3 DNA reads TGTGCCACCAGCAGCCCCTCTAGCGGGGGGGCCTACGAGCAGTACTTC. It is translated as CATSSPSSGGAYEQYF. The variable domain in full, completed from reference TRBV15 and TRBJ2-7, reads DAMVIQNPRYQVTQFGKPVTLSCSQTLNHNVMYWYQQKSSQAPKLLFHYYDKDFNNEADTPDNFQSRRPNTSFCFLDIRSPGLGDTAMYLCATSSPSSGGAYEQYFGPGTRLTVT.

On this clonotype itself: A much bigger clone sits one base away, suggesting this may be a read error. The rearrangement links TRBV7-8 to TRBJ1-1, with TRBD1 as a possible D gene (5 bases). Per germline, CDR1 SGHVS and CDR2 FQNEAQ. The CDR3 sequence is 15 residues long. Here the CDR3 DNA reads TGTGCCAGCAGCCAAATAGGACACGCGAACACTGAAGCTTCCTTT. Translated: CASSQIGHANTEASF.

The rearrangement joins TRBV12-3 or TRBV12-4 to TRBJ2-7; 9 nucleotides line up with TRBD2. The trim removed 10 bases at V and 0 bases at J, leaving 4 bases unmatched. This CDR3 comprises 13 residues. As DNA, the CDR3 is TGTGCCACCAGACTAGCGGCCTCCTACGAGCAGTACTTC. Translation gives CATRLAASYEQYF.

The chain uses TRBV10-3 and TRBJ2-5, with TRBD1 matching 8 bases. V dropped 6 bases and J dropped 5; count of bases not matched to a gene: 2. The germline V gene has CDR1 ENHRY and CDR2 SYGVKD. The CDR3 contains 12 residues. The chain's CDR3 is CAIRDRDETQYF. The CDR3 DNA reads as TGTGCCATCAGGGACAGGGATGAGACCCAGTACTTC.

This clonotype was counted many times. The J gene is TRBJ2-5, the V gene TRBV5-1, with 9 bases identical to TRBD1. Trimming took 1 base from V and 4 from J; bases not matched to a gene: 5. The CDR3 is made up of 15 amino acids. CDR1 SGHRS and CDR2 YFSETQ come from the germline V gene. The CDR3 DNA reads TGCGCCAGCAGCTTGCAGGACAGGGGAAGAGAGACCCAGTACTTC. Translating it yields CASSLQDRGRETQYF.

This clonotype was picked up a small number of times. The chain couples TRBV19 to TRBJ1-5; D possibly corresponds to TRBD1 (6 bases). Germline CDR1 LNHDA, CDR2 SQIVND (reference sequence). There are 15 residues in the CDR3. V lost 5 bases, J lost 2 bases, and 13 bases lay in between. The CDR3 nucleotides read TGTGCCAGTAGTTCAGGGGATTTTGGCAATCAGCCCCAGCATTTT. Its protein is CASSSGDFGNQPQHF.

The sample holds one count of this clonotype. Sequence at one end of the junction differs from germline and may be a read error. The chain combines TRBV29-1 with TRBJ2-1; D is unresolved. Germline CDR1 and CDR2: SQVTM and ANQGSEA. This CDR3 has 10 amino acids. The CDR3 sequence is CSAEGNEQFF. The CDR3, as DNA: TGCAGCGCTGAAGGCAATGAGCAGTTCTTC.

The V gene is TRBV19, the J gene TRBJ2-2; 8 positions match TRBD2. The V and J ends lost 2 bases and 8 bases, in that order; junction bases with no gene match: 1. Germline lookup yields CDR1 LNHDA and CDR2 SQIVND (reference sequence). The CDR3 sequence is 13 residues long. CDR3 sequence (DNA): TGTGCCAGTAGTATAAGACTAGCGGGGGAGCTGTTTTTT. This codes for CASSIRLAGELFF.

This chain connects TRBV9 to TRBJ1-5; 12 nucleotides align to TRBD1. Trimming cost V 6 bases and J 7 bases; bases outside gene matches: 5. This CDR3 comprises 14 residues. Germline CDR1 and CDR2: SGDLS and YYNGEE. The CDR3 here is CASMGTGGAQPQHF. The CDR3 DNA is TGTGCCAGCATGGGGACAGGGGGCGCCCAGCCCCAGCATTTT.

This clonotype was seen many times. This chain connects TRBV2 to TRBJ2-5, with 7 bases fitting TRBD1. The CDR3 runs 15 residues. Germline CDR1 is SNHLY and CDR2 is FYNNEI. Germline trimming cut 3 bases from V and 2 bases from J; bases unmatched to any gene: 6. CDR3 bases: TGTGCCAGCAGTGACCTTTCAGGGGGACAAGAGACCCAGTACTTC. This translates into CASSDLSGGQETQYF.

V is TRBV10-2 and J is TRBJ1-5; 10 positions match TRBD1. V lost 6 bases to trimming and J lost 7 bases; unmatched junction nucleotides: 3. Germline lookup yields CDR1 WSHSY and CDR2 SAAADI. CDR3 length: 13 amino acids. The chain's CDR3 is CASRPGQGQPQHF. In DNA, the CDR3 is TGCGCCAGCAGACCGGGACAGGGGCAGCCCCAGCATTTT.